A single sample is the source of the 28 T cell receptor beta chains below, sequenced in a study of post-analysis software for immune sequencing data. Researchers reported that TCR beta cDNA libraries carried unique molecular identifiers. TCRdb used MiXCR to reprocess the PCR reads, holding one entry per CDR3 protein. The sample records some 690,000 distinct CDR3 sequences, about 32% being singletons. The antigens for these receptors are not known. Overall study results and limits: Controls showed lower frequencies than patients for a handful of TRBV segments, and TRBV5-6, TRBV5-1 and TRBV20-1 were among these.

The sequencing input was blood. These receptors were collected from a girl aged 10-17 years with multiple sclerosis.

This clonotype occurred a few times. V and J are TRBV24-1 and TRBJ2-1; the D is unclear. The germline V gene encodes CDR1 KGHDR and CDR2 SFDVKD. The V gene lost 2 bases and the J gene lost 4 bases, with 2 bases spanning the gap. The CDR3 runs 12 residues. The CDR3 DNA reads TGTGCCACCAGTGATTGGTACAATGAGCAGTTCTTC. It yields the protein CATSDWYNEQFF.

This clonotype was seen a few times. The chain recombines TRBV28 with TRBJ2-1; D unresolved. The CDR3 covers 12 residues. The germline gives CDR1 MDHEN, CDR2 SYDVKM. The V end lost 6 bases, the J end lost 8 bases, and 11 bases lay between the germline ends. CDR3 DNA: TGTGCCAGCAGGACCCAATTCTATGAGCAGTTCTTC. Translating gives CASRTQFYEQFF.

This clonotype was seen a few times. The CDR3 sequence: CASSAGTPGSSYNEQFF. The CDR3 DNA follows: TGTGCCAGCAGCGCGGGGACACCTGGGAGCTCCTACAATGAGCAGTTCTTC. V gene TRBV2 combines with J gene TRBJ2-1; D may correspond to TRBD1 or TRBD2 (6 bases each). With 6 bases removed from V and 0 bases from J, the gap between germline ends came to 18 bases. The CDR3 length is 17 residues. Germline CDR1 is SNHLY and CDR2 is FYNNEI.

This clonotype was observed a handful of times. The V and J genes are TRBV5-5 and TRBJ1-5; 10 bases match TRBD1. CDR1 and CDR2 (germline): SGHKS, YYEKEE (reference sequence). J lost 6 bases, V lost 4 bases, and 7 bases had no gene match. There are 15 residues in the CDR3. The CDR3 bases are TGTGCCAGCAGCGCGCCCGGGACAGGGGCTCAGCCCCAGCATTTT. Its protein is CASSAPGTGAQPQHF.

This clonotype was counted a few times. CDR3 region: CASSESAAHQPQHF. CDR3 in DNA: TGTGCCAGCAGTGAATCGGCAGCCCATCAGCCCCAGCATTTT. This chain uses TRBV2 with TRBJ1-5; D uncertain. Trimming removed 2 bases from V and 5 bases from J, with 10 bases in between. Germline-derived CDR1 and CDR2 are SNHLY and FYNNEI. This CDR3 comprises 14 residues.

Here the CDR3 DNA reads TGTGCCAGCAGCTCCAGACAGGGGAATCAGCCCCAGCATTTT. Translation: CASSSRQGNQPQHF. The gene calls are TRBV7-2 and TRBJ1-5, with 8 bases that match TRBD1. This CDR3 spans 14 amino acids. CDR1 SGHTA and CDR2 FQGNSA come from the germline V gene. Trimming took 4 bases from V and 4 from J; bases not matched to a gene: 3.

The chain carries TRBV12-3 or TRBV12-4 and TRBJ2-3; D remains ambiguous. CDR3 length: 14 amino acids. V lost 2 bases and J lost 2, with 8 bases in between. This CDR3 reads CASSLWGITDTQYF. In nucleotides, the CDR3 is TGTGCCAGCAGTTTATGGGGAATCACAGATACGCAGTATTTT.

This chain joins TRBV20-1 and TRBJ2-7, with D possibly matching TRBD2 (6 bases). CDR1 is DFQATT and CDR2 is SNEGSKA in the germline V gene (reference sequence). Deletions cut 1 base from V and 4 bases from J, with 11 bases between. This CDR3 is 13 amino acids long. The CDR3 loop is CSARVPGRYEQYF. In DNA, the CDR3 is TGCAGTGCTAGAGTCCCAGGGAGGTACGAGCAGTACTTC.

Here the CDR3 reads CASSAEDRGWGETQYF. The CDR3 DNA sequence: TGCGCCAGCAGCGCCGAGGACAGGGGCTGGGGAGAGACCCAGTACTTC. The chain is built from TRBV5-1 and TRBJ2-7; 9 bases fit TRBD1. The end of the DNA fits TRBJ2-5 better, so the J call may be wrong. The CDR3 runs 16 residues. Germline lookup yields CDR1 SGHRS and CDR2 YFSETQ.

The chain couples TRBV29-1 to TRBJ2-3; 7 bases are shared with TRBD2. Germline V gene lookup returns CDR1 SQVTM and CDR2 ANQGSEA. The CDR3 contains 17 residues. V lost 2 bases and J lost 3; bases outside the gene matches: 14. CDR3 in DNA: TGCAGCGTTGAATGGGTGACTAGCAGGAGTACTACAGATACGCAGTATTTT. Amino acids: CSVEWVTSRSTTDTQYF.

This clonotype was seen ten or more times. This chain uses TRBV7-9 with TRBJ2-7, with a weak D call TRBD1 (6 bases). CDR3 length equals 14 residues. Trimming stripped 3 bases from V and 2 bases from J, with 11 bases between. Germline lookup yields CDR1 SEHNR and CDR2 FQNEAQ (reference sequence). The DNA for the CDR3 is TGTGCCAGCAGCTTCGAACAGGGTACCTACGAGCAGTACTTC. Its protein product is CASSFEQGTYEQYF. The variable domain in full, with the rest retrieved from reference TRBV7-9 and TRBJ2-7, is DTGVSQNPRHKITKRGQNVTFRCDPISEHNRLYWYRQTLGQGPEFLTYFQNEAQLEKSRLLSDRFSAERPKGSFSTLEIQRTEQGDSAMYLCASSFEQGTYEQYFGPGTRLTVT.

The sample holds a few counts of this clonotype. The rearrangement uses TRBV2 and TRBJ2-1, with D unresolved. The CDR3 is 13 amino acids. CDR1 is SNHLY and CDR2 is FYNNEI in the germline V gene. The V end was cut by 6 bases, the J end by 9 bases, with 15 bases between. CDR3 amino acids: CASRGMDLPEQFF. In DNA form, the CDR3 reads TGTGCCAGCAGGGGGATGGACCTACCTGAGCAGTTCTTC.

This clonotype came up many times. CDR3 loop: CASSRGSHEQYF. The CDR3 nucleotides are TGTGCCAGCAGCCGGGGGAGCCATGAGCAGTACTTC. This sequence joins TRBV6-5 and TRBJ2-7, with D possibly matching TRBD2 (6 bases). The CDR3 sequence is 12 residues long. CDR1 is MNHEY and CDR2 is SVGAGI in the germline V gene. V lost 6 bases and J 7 bases, leaving 13 bases between the germline ends.

This clonotype came up many times. The chain has TRBV7-2 and TRBJ1-2, with D maybe TRBD1 (5 bases). Trimming stripped 5 bases from V and 4 bases from J, with 11 bases between. Germline V gene lookup returns CDR1 SGHTA and CDR2 FQGNSA. This CDR3 contains 13 residues. CDR3 DNA: TGTGCCAGCAGCCTCGGGACCTTCTATGGCTACACCTTC. It specifies CASSLGTFYGYTF.

This clonotype was seen only a few times. The genes are TRBV20-1 and TRBJ2-5; D may be TRBD2 (5 bases). The CDR3 spans 12 residues. Per the germline V gene, CDR1 is DFQATT and CDR2 is SNEGSKA (reference sequence). V was cut by 0 bases and J by 11 bases, with 13 bases left in between. The CDR3 region has the DNA TGCAGTGCTAGAGAACGGCAAAGGGAGCAGTACTTC. The encoded protein is CSARERQREQYF.

The chain combines TRBV11-2 with TRBJ2-3, with D maybe TRBD2 (5 bases). This CDR3 contains 17 residues. Trimming removed 5 bases at V and 4 bases at J, with 22 bases between. CDR1 and CDR2 (germline): SGHAT, FQNNGV. CDR3 sequence (DNA): TGTGCCAGCAGCGCCTCTTTGAGCGGCCTACGCTCAGATACGCAGTATTTT. Translating it yields CASSASLSGLRSDTQYF.

This clonotype was seen more than once but under ten times. The chain has TRBV3-1 and TRBJ1-5; TRBD1 might be the D (5 bases). V lost 4 bases and J lost 2, with 21 bases in between. Germline CDR1 LGHDT, CDR2 YNNKEL (reference sequence). The CDR3 runs 18 residues. This chain's CDR3 is CASSPWGRGREGNQPQHF. CDR3 coding DNA: TGTGCCAGCAGCCCGTGGGGCCGGGGCAGGGAGGGCAATCAGCCCCAGCATTTT.

This clonotype came up many times. The gene calls are TRBV7-2 and TRBJ2-7; D uncertain. From germline, CDR1 is SGHTA and CDR2 FQGNSA. The CDR3 is made up of 11 amino acids. V was cut by 1 base and J by 3 bases, with 1 base left in between. The CDR3 DNA is TGTGCCAGCAGCTTAGTCTACGAGCAGTACTTC. This encodes CASSLVYEQYF.

The chain links TRBV6-5 to TRBJ1-1; tentative D call: TRBD1 (5 bases). The CDR3 is 11 residues long. Trimming shortened V by 7 bases and J by 10 bases, and 13 bases separated the two germline ends. The germline gives CDR1 MNHEY, CDR2 SVGAGI. CDR3: CASTQGSRAFF. DNA for the CDR3: TGTGCCAGCACTCAGGGTTCGAGAGCTTTCTTT.

The table lists this clonotype with a few counts. The V and J genes are TRBV9 and TRBJ2-3; TRBD2 matches 8 bases. The germline gives CDR1 SGDLS, CDR2 YYNGEE. J lost 2 bases, V lost 3 bases, and 2 bases had no gene match. This CDR3 is 14 amino acids long. The CDR3 DNA reads TGTGCCAGCAGCGAAGCGGGGGCCACAGATACGCAGTATTTT. Protein: CASSEAGATDTQYF.

The chain is built from TRBV12-3 or TRBV12-4 and TRBJ1-2, with unresolved D. V was cut by 5 bases and J by 0 bases, with 16 bases left in between. CDR3 length: 16 residues. The CDR3 loop reads CASSEPWPGANYGYTF. The CDR3 DNA reads as TGTGCCAGCAGTGAGCCCTGGCCAGGAGCTAACTATGGCTACACCTTC.

This clonotype was seen a handful of times. The chain joins TRBV20-1 to TRBJ2-5; 12 nucleotides match TRBD2. CDR1 is DFQATT and CDR2 is SNEGSKA in the germline V gene (reference sequence). Germline trimming cut 3 bases from V and 5 bases from J; bases unmatched to any gene: 10. The CDR3 is made up of 16 amino acids. This CDR3 reads CSARRTSGTGGETQYF. The DNA of the CDR3 is TGCAGTGCTAGGCGGACTAGCGGGACGGGGGGGGAGACCCAGTACTTC.

The chain recombines TRBV5-1 with TRBJ2-2, with unresolved D. This CDR3 is 13 amino acids long. Trimming pared 2 bases from V and 6 bases from J, leaving 8 bases between. The germline V gene encodes CDR1 SGHRS and CDR2 YFSETQ. The CDR3 region is CASSFQAAGELFF. CDR3 in DNA: TGCGCCAGCAGCTTCCAAGCAGCCGGGGAGCTGTTTTTT.

The chain joins TRBV10-3 to TRBJ1-2, with TRBD1 matching over 10 bases. J was trimmed by 6 bases and V by 5 bases; bases with no gene match: 3. The V gene's germline CDR1 is ENHRY and CDR2 SYGVKD. The CDR3 consists of 13 residues. The CDR3 here is CAISLDRGDGYTF. CDR3 DNA: TGTGCCATCAGTCTGGACAGGGGGGATGGCTACACCTTC.

This chain connects TRBV11-2 to TRBJ2-1, with a tentative D call TRBD1 (6 bases). The end of the DNA aligns better with TRBJ2-7, so the J call may be wrong. Germline CDR1 and CDR2: SGHAT and FQNNGV. CDR3 length equals 18 residues. The CDR3 nucleotides read TGTGCCAGCAGTCCTAAAGGTGCAGGGGCAGGTTCCTACAATGAGCAGTACTTC. Its protein product is CASSPKGAGAGSYNEQYF.

Regarding this clonotype: One junction end disagrees with the germline gene, perhaps due to a read error. The CDR3 sequence is CVSGDDMSYNEQFF. The CDR3 region has the DNA TGTGTCAGCGGGGATGATATGTCCTACAATGAGCAGTTCTTC. The chain uses TRBV5-5 and TRBJ2-1; TRBD2 agrees at 7 bases. The CDR3 runs 14 residues. Germline V gene sequence: CDR1 SGHKS, CDR2 YYEKEE (reference sequence).

The table lists this clonotype with a few counts. CDR3 loop: CSASGTSGTYEQYF. The CDR3, as DNA: TGCAGTGCTTCCGGGACTAGCGGGACCTACGAGCAGTACTTC. The chain carries TRBV20-1 and TRBJ2-7; 13 bases are a match to TRBD2. Germline loops: CDR1 DFQATT, CDR2 SNEGSKA (reference sequence). This CDR3 comprises 14 residues. V gave up 5 bases and J gave up 2 bases; unmatched junction bases: 3.

This clonotype turned up a few times. The J gene is TRBJ1-1, the V gene TRBV12-3 or TRBV12-4; perhaps TRBD1 as D (6 bases). The CDR3 length is 15 residues. Trimming removed 5 bases at V and 3 bases at J, with 16 bases between. CDR3 sequence (DNA): TGTGCCAGCAGTCGGGGACGGACAGTGGACACTGAAGCTTTCTTT. It specifies CASSRGRTVDTEAFF.